One and the same sample provided the 32 T cell receptor beta chains below, sequenced in a study of blood T cells in healthy people across ages. Alongside a J-beta primer mix, a sample-barcoded 5' primer served in a second PCR lasting about 6 to 11 cycles. TCRdb passed the 5' RACE reads through MiXCR, listing each CDR3 protein once. The sample includes some 750,000 distinct CDR3 sequences, approximately 21% of them seen just once. Specimen: blood. The origin of the receptors is a man in his 70s in good health.

This chain joins TRBV20-1 and TRBJ1-4, with no clear D. CDR3 length: 11 amino acids. CDR1 and CDR2 from the germline V gene are DFQATT and SNEGSKA (reference sequence). CDR3: CVRATNEKLFF. Written as DNA, the CDR3 is TGCGTGAGGGCGACTAATGAAAAACTGTTTTTT.

The CDR3 DNA reads as TGCAGTGCCAAGGAGGGGGGCGAGCAGTACTTC. It is translated as CSAKEGGEQYF. The gene calls are TRBV20-1 and TRBJ2-5; D could derive from TRBD1 or TRBD2 (6 bases each). The J call may be incorrect, as the DNA end agrees better with TRBJ2-7. The CDR3 consists of 11 residues. Germline CDR1 is DFQATT and CDR2 is SNEGSKA (reference sequence).

In DNA form, the CDR3 reads TGTGCCAGCAGCTACCGTGCCACGCAGTATTTT. It yields the protein CASSYRATQYF. The genes are TRBV11-2 and TRBJ2-3; no clear D. Per the germline V gene, CDR1 is SGHAT and CDR2 is FQNNGV. V dropped 4 bases and J dropped 9 bases, with 8 bases sitting between them. The CDR3 has 11 amino acids.

This clonotype was counted a few times. This chain uses TRBV29-1 with TRBJ2-5; TRBD1 is a possible D gene (5 bases). The V gene lost 2 bases and the J gene lost 5 bases, with 6 bases spanning the gap. The germline V gene has CDR1 SQVTM and CDR2 ANQGSEA. The CDR3 consists of 11 residues. CDR3 protein: CSVEKGETQYF. CDR3 coding DNA: TGCAGCGTTGAAAAGGGGGAGACCCAGTACTTC.

V is TRBV5-1 and J is TRBJ2-3; D unresolved. Trimming pared 0 bases from V and 6 bases from J, leaving 11 bases between. Per the germline V gene, CDR1 is SGHRS and CDR2 is YFSETQ. The CDR3 extends over 14 amino acids. The CDR3 coding sequence is TGCGCCAGCAGCTTGGGTCAGGTCTGGGATACGCAGTATTTT. Residues: CASSLGQVWDTQYF.

This clonotype was observed once. Here the CDR3 reads CASSLSADYSGANVLTF. In DNA, the CDR3 is TGTGCCAGCAGCTTATCAGCGGATTACTCTGGGGCCAACGTCCTGACTTTC. The rearrangement joins TRBV7-9 to TRBJ2-6; D might be TRBD2 (5 bases). V was cut by 2 bases and J by 0 bases, with 11 bases left in between. CDR3 length: 17 residues. CDR1 SEHNR and CDR2 FQNEAQ come from the germline V gene (reference sequence).

CDR3 DNA sequence: TGCGCCAGCAGCTTCGAACAGGGGGCCATCGGGGAGCTGTTTTTT. The encoded protein is CASSFEQGAIGELFF. This chain uses TRBV5-1 with TRBJ2-2; 9 positions agree with TRBD1. The CDR3 loop spans 15 amino acids. V shed 2 bases and J 7 bases; nucleotides not matched to a gene: 6. Germline CDR1 reads SGHRS; CDR2 reads YFSETQ. Supplemented by reference TRBV5-1 and TRBJ2-2, the full variable domain reads KAGVTQTPRYLIKTRGQQVTLSCSPISGHRSVSWYQQTPGQGLQFLFEYFSETQRNKGNFPGRFSGRQFSNSRSEMNVSTLELGDSALYLCASSFEQGAIGELFFGEGSRLTVL.

V is TRBV7-9 and J is TRBJ1-2; D gene uncertain. The CDR3 spans 11 residues. In germline, CDR1 is SEHNR, CDR2 FQNEAQ (reference sequence). V shed 4 bases and J shed 7 bases, with 7 bases lying between them. The DNA of the CDR3 is TGTGCCAGCAGCTCCAACAGTGGCTACACCTTC. This translates into CASSSNSGYTF.

J is TRBJ2-7 and V is TRBV6-5; tentative D call: TRBD1 (7 bases). V shed 7 bases and J shed 3 bases, with 22 bases lying between them. The CDR3 has 16 amino acids. In germline, CDR1 is MNHEY, CDR2 SVGAGI. CDR3 region: CASTLLAPGGFYEQYF. The CDR3 DNA follows: TGTGCCAGCACCCTTCTAGCGCCAGGGGGTTTCTACGAGCAGTACTTC.

CDR3 sequence (DNA): TGTGCCAGCACCAGTGACAGGTACTACGAGCAGTACTTC. This translates into CASTSDRYYEQYF. V gene TRBV7-9 combines with J gene TRBJ2-7; possible D gene TRBD1, 6 bases. The CDR3 is made up of 13 amino acids. Germline V CDR1 and CDR2: SEHNR, FQNEAQ (reference sequence). The V and J ends lost 7 bases and 3 bases respectively, with 13 bases between them.

A single count supports this clonotype. As DNA, the CDR3 is TGTGCCAGCAGCTTCACGGTTGGCACTGAAGCTTTCTTT. Translated, it gives CASSFTVGTEAFF. The J gene is TRBJ1-1, the V gene TRBV11-3; D unresolved. V lost 3 bases and J 4 bases, leaving 9 bases between the germline ends. The CDR3 length is 13 residues. Germline values: CDR1 SGHNT, CDR2 YENEEA. Drawing the rest from reference TRBV11-3 and TRBJ1-1, the complete variable domain is EAGVVQSPRYKIIEKKQPVAFWCNPISGHNTLYWYLQNLGQGPELLIRYENEEAVDDSQLPKDRFSAERLKGVDSTLKIQPAELGDSAVYLCASSFTVGTEAFFGQGTRLTVV.

This clonotype has only a few counts. This rearrangement joins TRBV4-2 to TRBJ1-2; a weak D match, TRBD1 (5 bases). CDR3 size: 15 residues. Germline CDR1 LGHNA, CDR2 YNFKEQ. V gave up 0 bases and J gave up 3 bases, with 11 bases separating them. CDR3 region: CASSQDAREDYGYTF. DNA of the CDR3: TGTGCCAGCAGCCAAGATGCCAGGGAGGACTATGGCTACACCTTC.

The V call is TRBV30, the J call TRBJ1-2, with D perhaps TRBD1 (5 bases). Between the trimmed V and J ends, which lost 4 bases and 4 bases, there was a span of 10 bases. There are 12 residues in the CDR3. Germline V CDR1 and CDR2: GTSNPN, SVGIG (reference sequence). The CDR3 DNA sequence: TGTGCCTGGAAGGGACCTGGCTATGGCTACACCTTC. Translation gives CAWKGPGYGYTF.

The sample holds a few counts of this clonotype. CDR3 amino acids: CASSVAHRAGGDSEAFF. In DNA, the CDR3 is TGTGCCAGCAGCGTAGCCCATCGGGCAGGGGGCGACTCGGAAGCTTTCTTT. This chain links TRBV2 with TRBJ1-1; 8 bases map to TRBD1. The CDR3 length is 17 residues. V gave up 6 bases and J gave up 8 bases; unmatched junction bases: 20. Germline CDR1 and CDR2: SNHLY and FYNNEI. Filled out from reference TRBV2 and TRBJ1-1, the complete variable domain reads EPEVTQTPSHQVTQMGQEVILRCVPISNHLYFYWYRQILGQKVEFLVSFYNNEISEKSEIFDDQFSVERPDGSNFTLKIRSTKLEDSAMYFCASSVAHRAGGDSEAFFGQGTRLTVV.

V and J are TRBV7-2 and TRBJ1-1; TRBD1 might be the D (6 bases). V lost 2 bases and J 1 base, leaving 11 bases between the germline ends. The CDR3 extends over 15 amino acids. Germline CDR1 is SGHTA and CDR2 is FQGNSA. The CDR3 protein is CASSLRGGGNTEAFF. CDR3 nucleotide sequence: TGTGCCAGCAGCTTAAGAGGAGGGGGGAACACTGAAGCTTTCTTT.

In its sample, this clonotype was seen a few times. The V call is TRBV5-1, the J call TRBJ1-5; D may be TRBD1 (5 bases). The length of the CDR3 is 13 residues. Trimming shortened V by 4 bases and J by 7 bases, and 12 bases separated the two germline ends. Germline lookup yields CDR1 SGHRS and CDR2 YFSETQ. CDR3 sequence (DNA): TGCGCCAGCAGCATGACAGTTGGCCAGCCCCAGCATTTT. Translated, it gives CASSMTVGQPQHF.

The chain couples TRBV3-1 to TRBJ2-7; D assignment may be TRBD1 or TRBD2 (5 bases each). The CDR3 totals 16 residues. Trimming removed 0 bases at V and 3 bases at J, with 15 bases between. The germline V gene has CDR1 LGHDT and CDR2 YNNKEL (reference sequence). CDR3 in amino acids: CASSQDLAAGSYEQYF. As DNA, the CDR3 is TGTGCCAGCAGCCAAGATTTGGCCGCAGGGAGCTACGAGCAGTACTTC.

The V and J genes are TRBV20-1 and TRBJ2-3; D is uncertain. The CDR3 extends over 11 amino acids. The germline V and J ends were trimmed by 5 bases and 6 bases, with 9 bases remaining between them. CDR1 DFQATT and CDR2 SNEGSKA come from the germline V gene (reference sequence). The CDR3 bases are TGCAGTGCTCTGTCCTTCGATACGCAGTATTTT. Its protein is CSALSFDTQYF.

Remarks on this clonotype: Compared with germline, one end of the junction differs, possibly owing to a read error. The rearrangement uses TRBV18 and TRBJ2-3; 8 bases line up with TRBD2. Germline CDR1 reads KGHSH; CDR2 reads LQKENI. The CDR3 runs to 15 residues. The CDR3 spells CASSPSGARTDAQYF. CDR3 nucleotide sequence: TGTGCCAGCTCACCTAGCGGGGCTCGCACAGATGCGCAGTATTTT.

The chain joins TRBV30 to TRBJ2-5; D is perhaps TRBD2 (5 bases). The CDR3 covers 13 residues. CDR1 is GTSNPN, CDR2 SVGIG, per germline (reference sequence). Trimming shortened V by 0 bases and J by 2 bases, and 7 bases separated the two germline ends. This CDR3 reads CAWSVRGQETQYF. CDR3 in DNA: TGTGCCTGGAGTGTACGCGGGCAAGAGACCCAGTACTTC.

This clonotype was detected a few times. The chain carries TRBV6-5 and TRBJ2-1, with D perhaps being TRBD1 or TRBD2 (5 bases each). CDR1 MNHEY and CDR2 SVGAGI come from the germline V gene. The CDR3 runs 14 residues. Trimming took 2 bases from V and 4 from J, leaving 9 bases between them. CDR3 DNA: TGTGCCAGCAGTTACCGGGACGGATACAATGAGCAGTTCTTC. This sequence encodes CASSYRDGYNEQFF.

In its sample, this clonotype was seen a few times. The chain carries TRBV6-6 and TRBJ2-5, with D perhaps assigned TRBD1 or TRBD2 (5 bases each). The V gene's germline CDR1 is MNHNY and CDR2 SVGAGI (reference sequence). Trimming removed 5 bases at V and 3 bases at J, with 13 bases between. The CDR3 contains 14 residues. CDR3: CASSPSRGEETQYF. The CDR3, as DNA: TGTGCCAGCAGTCCCTCCCGAGGGGAAGAGACCCAGTACTTC.

V and J are TRBV20-1 and TRBJ1-4; TRBD1 is a possible D gene (6 bases). V was clipped by 2 bases and J by 2 bases, with 12 bases between them. Germline V CDR1 and CDR2: DFQATT, SNEGSKA (reference sequence). There are 15 residues in the CDR3. CDR3 coding DNA: TGCAGTGCTAGAACCCAGGGGAAGACTAATGAAAAACTGTTTTTT. This sequence encodes CSARTQGKTNEKLFF.

Concerning this clonotype: The conserved phenylalanine or tryptophan is not found at the CDR3 terminus, so this likely reflects a read error. J is TRBJ1-5 and V is TRBV5-5; no clear D. The CDR3 is made up of 14 amino acids. The V end lost 4 bases, the J end lost 1 base, and 9 bases lay between the germline ends. CDR1 SGHKS and CDR2 YYEKEE come from the germline V gene (reference sequence). The CDR3 loop reads CASSLTYSNQPQHL. The CDR3 DNA follows: TGTGCCAGCAGCCTTACATACAGCAATCAGCCCCAGCATCTT.

Only one count was recorded for this clonotype. This rearrangement joins TRBV5-1 to TRBJ1-1, with D possibly TRBD1 on 5 matching bases. The CDR3 is 16 amino acids. Trimming pared 4 bases from V and 1 base from J, leaving 17 bases between. Germline CDR1 and CDR2: SGHRS and YFSETQ. The CDR3, as DNA: TGCGCCAGCAGCCCGGACTCCGGACAAAAGAACACTGAAGCTTTCTTT. This translates into CASSPDSGQKNTEAFF. The full variable domain, rest sourced from reference TRBV5-1 and TRBJ1-1, is KAGVTQTPRYLIKTRGQQVTLSCSPISGHRSVSWYQQTPGQGLQFLFEYFSETQRNKGNFPGRFSGRQFSNSRSEMNVSTLELGDSALYLCASSPDSGQKNTEAFFGQGTRLTVV.

In this sample, this clonotype turned up many times. This sequence joins TRBV7-9 and TRBJ2-1; D ambiguous. This CDR3 spans 12 amino acids. The germline V and J ends were trimmed by 4 bases and 8 bases, with 9 bases remaining between them. The germline V gene has CDR1 SEHNR and CDR2 FQNEAQ (reference sequence). The CDR3 loop reads CASSSERYEQFF. Here the CDR3 DNA reads TGTGCCAGCAGCTCTGAACGCTATGAGCAGTTCTTC.

In its sample, this clonotype was seen a few times. V usage is TRBV4-1 and J usage is TRBJ2-5, with 10 bases matching TRBD2. The end of the DNA fits TRBJ2-1 better, so the J call may be wrong. Germline-derived CDR1 and CDR2 are MGHRA and YSYEKL. The CDR3 runs 15 residues. Here the CDR3 reads CASSQDFTSGTTQFF. The CDR3 DNA reads TGCGCCAGCAGCCAAGATTTTACTAGCGGGACAACGCAGTTCTTC.

The V gene is TRBV11-2, the J gene TRBJ1-4; 12 nucleotides agree with TRBD1. Germline V gene lookup returns CDR1 SGHAT and CDR2 FQNNGV. The V gene end was trimmed by 5 bases and the J gene end by 8 bases; junction bases not matched to a gene: 6. CDR3 length: 15 residues. The CDR3 DNA sequence: TGTGCCAGCAGCGCACGGGACAGGGGGCAAGAAAAACTGTTTTTT. It is translated as CASSARDRGQEKLFF.

V is TRBV4-3 and J is TRBJ1-2; the D is unclear. Germline values: CDR1 LGHNA, CDR2 YSLEER. There are 15 residues in the CDR3. With 0 bases removed from V and 0 bases from J, the gap between germline ends came to 8 bases. The CDR3 reads CASSQEPAANYGYTF. The CDR3 coding sequence is TGCGCCAGCAGCCAAGAGCCAGCAGCTAACTATGGCTACACCTTC.

This clonotype was seen more than once but under ten times. This chain uses TRBV19 with TRBJ2-5; TRBD2 might be the D (6 bases). The CDR3 is 17 residues long. Trimming pared 6 bases from V and 2 bases from J, leaving 22 bases between. The germline CDR1 and CDR2 sequences are LNHDA and SQIVND (reference sequence). The CDR3 nucleotides read TGTGCCAGTAGCCCCCCCCTACCGCGGGGTCAGCAAGAGACCCAGTACTTC. Translating gives CASSPPLPRGQQETQYF.

This clonotype appeared a few times. The chain is built from TRBV4-2 and TRBJ2-7; 11 bases line up with TRBD2. CDR1 and CDR2 (germline): LGHNA, YNFKEQ. CDR3 length: 15 amino acids. With V trimmed by 5 bases and J by 4 bases, 7 bases remained unmatched. The CDR3 loop reads CASSSQTSGVYEQYF. The DNA for the CDR3 is TGTGCCAGCAGCTCCCAGACTAGCGGGGTTTACGAGCAGTACTTC.

This clonotype has more than one count but fewer than ten. The chain carries TRBV7-6 and TRBJ2-1, with D possibly TRBD1 on 6 matching bases. Germline CDR1 SGHVS, CDR2 FNYEAQ. The ends were cut back, 3 bases at V and 7 bases at J, with 13 bases in the middle. The CDR3 covers 14 residues. In DNA form, the CDR3 reads TGTGCCAGCAGCTTTCTCCTACAGGGTAATGAGCAGTTCTTC. Translating it yields CASSFLLQGNEQFF.